Presented here are 24 T cell receptor beta chains from one specimen sequenced in a study of PD-1 blockade in classical Hodgkin lymphoma (TCRdb year 2020). Library preparation used the immunoSEQ multiplex PCR assay. TCRdb holds this immuneACCESS table with in-frame rearrangements only. Some clones are missing; in checked studies, unresolved V genes explain under half, and the rest has no known cause. The sample table shows about 21,000 clones, and 90% to 95% are seen once. Approximately 5% of the sample comes from the top ten. The sample's time point label, in plain terms: newly diagnosed, previously untreated cHL patient sample. Sequencing was performed on peripheral blood mononuclear cells (PBMCs). The receptors were gathered from a human donor with classical Hodgkin lymphoma.

The chain carries TRBV10-2 and TRBJ1-1; the D gene is possibly TRBD1 (6 bases). The germline V and J ends were trimmed by 5 bases and 8 bases, with 18 bases remaining between them. This CDR3 is built from 14 residues. CDR1 and CDR2 (germline): WSHSY, SAAADI. The CDR3 bases are TGCGCCAGCAGTCCCCCCGGGGGCAGGAACGAAGCTTTCTTT. The encoded protein is CASSPPGGRNEAFF.

V and J are TRBV5-5 and TRBJ2-3; 8 nucleotides agree with TRBD2. Trimming cost V 2 bases and J 2 bases; bases outside gene matches: 4. Germline CDR1 and CDR2: SGHKS and YYEKEE (reference sequence). This CDR3 contains 15 residues. CDR3: CASSFSGEDTDTQYF. CDR3 bases: TGTGCCAGCAGCTTTAGCGGGGAGGACACAGATACGCAGTATTTT. The full variable domain, rest sourced from reference TRBV5-5 and TRBJ2-3, is DAGVTQSPTHLIKTRGQQVTLRCSPISGHKSVSWYQQVLGQGPQFIFQYYEKEERGRGNFPDRFSARQFPNYSSELNVNALLLGDSALYLCASSFSGEDTDTQYFGPGTRLTVL.

This chain joins TRBV7-9 and TRBJ1-3; the D is unclear. Germline V gene sequence: CDR1 SEHNR, CDR2 FQNEAQ (reference sequence). The CDR3 is made up of 14 amino acids. V dropped 1 base and J dropped 0 bases, with 4 bases sitting between them. The CDR3 DNA sequence: TGTGCCAGCAGCTTAGGGACCTCTGGAAACACCATATATTTT. Amino acids: CASSLGTSGNTIYF.

The chain is built from TRBV7-3 and TRBJ2-2, with no clear D. Germline CDR1 SGHTA, CDR2 FQGTGA. This CDR3 contains 15 residues. Deletions cut 1 base from V and 7 bases from J, with 13 bases between. The CDR3 is CASSLNWAESGELFF. CDR3 in DNA: TGTGCCAGCAGCTTAAATTGGGCCGAAAGCGGGGAGCTGTTTTTT.

This clone was seen only once. The chain recombines TRBV18 with TRBJ2-7; no definite D call. Germline CDR1 reads KGHSH; CDR2 reads LQKENI. The CDR3 is 12 amino acids. With 3 bases removed from V and 2 bases from J, the gap between germline ends came to 5 bases. CDR3 region: CASSPNPYEQYF. CDR3 DNA sequence: TGTGCCAGCTCACCGAACCCCTACGAGCAGTACTTC.

The chain joins TRBV27 to TRBJ2-1; a possible D gene is TRBD1 (6 bases). CDR1 is MNHEY, CDR2 SMNVEV, per germline (reference sequence). Trimming stripped 6 bases from V and 5 bases from J, with 20 bases between. The CDR3 extends over 16 amino acids. CDR3 sequence: CASRSTGTLTHNEQFF. The CDR3 region has the DNA TGTGCCAGCAGGTCTACCGGGACACTTACTCACAATGAGCAGTTCTTC.

V is TRBV6-5 and J is TRBJ1-1; possibly TRBD1 for D (6 bases). This CDR3 is built from 14 residues. CDR1 MNHEY and CDR2 SVGAGI come from the germline V gene. The germline V and J ends were trimmed by 4 bases and 4 bases, with 13 bases remaining between them. CDR3 in amino acids: CASSLGQGSTEAFF. In nucleotides, the CDR3 is TGTGCCAGCAGTTTAGGGCAGGGGAGCACTGAAGCTTTCTTT.

The V gene is TRBV7-8, the J gene TRBJ1-4; D unclear. CDR1 is SGHVS, CDR2 FQNEAQ, per germline. The CDR3 is 11 residues long. V was pared by 5 bases and J by 10 bases, with 8 bases between. This CDR3 is CASSEVGKLFF. The CDR3 DNA follows: TGTGCCAGCAGCGAAGTTGGAAAACTGTTTTTT.

The chain joins TRBV5-6 to TRBJ1-3; perhaps TRBD1 as D (6 bases). In germline, CDR1 is SGHDT, CDR2 YYEEEE. V lost 4 bases, J lost 4 bases, and 12 bases lay in between. The CDR3 length is 14 residues. The CDR3 region has the DNA TGTGCCAGCAGCCACAGGGATTCGGGAAACACCATATATTTT. Encoded protein: CASSHRDSGNTIYF.

This clone was counted once. The chain carries TRBV2 and TRBJ2-7; the D call may be TRBD1 or TRBD2 (5 bases each). Germline V gene lookup returns CDR1 SNHLY and CDR2 FYNNEI. The CDR3 spans 15 residues. V dropped 5 bases and J dropped 0 bases, with 14 bases sitting between them. CDR3 loop: CASSWETAASYEQYF. As DNA, the CDR3 is TGTGCCAGCAGTTGGGAGACAGCGGCCTCCTACGAGCAGTACTTC.

The chain is built from TRBV18 and TRBJ2-7; 8 nucleotides line up with TRBD1. V lost 1 base, J lost 2 bases, and 1 base stayed unmatched. Per the germline V gene, CDR1 is KGHSH and CDR2 is LQKENI. The CDR3 sequence is 14 residues long. The DNA of the CDR3 is TGTGCCAGCTCACCACGGACAGGGACCTACGAGCAGTACTTC. This translates into CASSPRTGTYEQYF. Filled out from reference TRBV18 and TRBJ2-7, the complete variable domain reads NAGVMQNPRHLVRRRGQEARLRCSPMKGHSHVYWYRQLPEEGLKFMVYLQKENIIDESGMPKERFSAEFPKEGPSILRIQQVVRGDSAAYFCASSPRTGTYEQYFGPGTRLTVT.

The chain couples TRBV18 to TRBJ2-1; D is perhaps TRBD2 (6 bases). The CDR3 is 14 amino acids. Per germline, CDR1 KGHSH and CDR2 LQKENI. V dropped 3 bases and J dropped 5 bases, with 11 bases sitting between them. The CDR3 sequence: CASSPRLVDNEQFF. In nucleotides, the CDR3 is TGTGCCAGCTCACCTAGACTAGTCGACAATGAGCAGTTCTTC.

This chain connects TRBV6-4 to TRBJ2-7; TRBD1 agrees at 10 bases. The germline V gene encodes CDR1 MRHNA and CDR2 SNTAGT. The CDR3 loop spans 16 amino acids. Losses at the gene ends were 4 bases for V and 4 bases for J; bases not matched to a gene: 10. CDR3: CASSGHGQGGVYEQYF. For the CDR3, the DNA is TGTGCCAGCAGTGGCCACGGACAGGGGGGGGTATACGAGCAGTACTTC.

The gene calls are TRBV15 and TRBJ2-5; no clear D gene. Germline V gene sequence: CDR1 LNHNV, CDR2 YYDKDF (reference sequence). CDR3 length equals 18 residues. V lost 4 bases and J lost 4, with 25 bases in between. Here the CDR3 reads CATSTPGGGPDFGETQYF. The CDR3 nucleotides are TGTGCCACCAGCACACCTGGCGGCGGACCCGACTTCGGAGAGACCCAGTACTTC.

This clone has just one count. The rearrangement joins TRBV25-1 to TRBJ2-1; 7 bases map to TRBD2. The germline V gene has CDR1 MGHDK and CDR2 SYGVNS. The CDR3 consists of 16 residues. Losses at the gene ends were 6 bases for V and 6 bases for J; bases not matched to a gene: 14. CDR3 sequence reads: CASSRPRSGVSNEQFF. The CDR3 DNA sequence: TGTGCCAGCAGCCGCCCCCGGAGCGGGGTCAGCAATGAGCAGTTCTTC.

V gene TRBV19 combines with J gene TRBJ2-2; the D gene is possibly TRBD1 (5 bases). Germline V gene sequence: CDR1 LNHDA, CDR2 SQIVND (reference sequence). The CDR3 extends over 15 amino acids. V was shortened by 3 bases and J by 3 bases, with 11 bases between the two germline ends. CDR3: CASSMGRVDTGELFF. CDR3 nucleotides: TGTGCCAGTAGTATGGGCAGGGTAGACACCGGGGAGCTGTTTTTT. The full variable domain, with the rest looked up from reference TRBV19 and TRBJ2-2, is DGGITQSPKYLFRKEGQNVTLSCEQNLNHDAMYWYRQDPGQGLRLIYYSQIVNDFQKGDIAEGYSVSREKKESFPLTVTSAQKNPTAFYLCASSMGRVDTGELFFGEGSRLTVL.

This clone was counted once. The CDR3 is CASSTETGVTEAFF. The CDR3, as DNA: TGTGCCAGCAGTACCGAGACAGGGGTCACTGAAGCTTTCTTT. The chain is built from TRBV27 and TRBJ1-1; 8 positions agree with TRBD1. Unmatched junction bases numbered 6, after V lost 5 bases and J lost 4 bases. The CDR3 runs 14 residues. The germline V gene has CDR1 MNHEY and CDR2 SMNVEV (reference sequence).

J is TRBJ2-2 and V is TRBV5-8, with D uncertain. CDR1 SGHTS and CDR2 YDEGEE come from the germline V gene. The CDR3 totals 17 residues. The V end was cut by 0 bases, the J end by 1 base, with 13 bases between. CDR3 DNA sequence: TGTGCCAGCAGCTTGGTCAGGCAGGTCGGGAACACCGGGGAGCTGTTTTTT. It codes for CASSLVRQVGNTGELFF.

The chain links TRBV15 to TRBJ1-1; possibly TRBD1 for D (6 bases). Germline V gene sequence: CDR1 LNHNV, CDR2 YYDKDF (reference sequence). The CDR3 loop spans 12 amino acids. The germline V and J ends were trimmed by 0 bases and 9 bases, with 8 bases remaining between them. The CDR3 reads CATSREGGQAFF. The CDR3 DNA sequence: TGTGCCACCAGCAGAGAGGGGGGCCAAGCTTTCTTT.

The gene calls are TRBV7-3 and TRBJ2-1, with D perhaps matching TRBD2 (6 bases). This CDR3 is 11 amino acids long. V lost 6 bases and J lost 8, with 8 bases in between. Per the germline V gene, CDR1 is SGHTA and CDR2 is FQGTGA. The CDR3 loop reads CASRGDYEQFF. DNA for the CDR3: TGTGCCAGCAGGGGGGACTATGAGCAGTTCTTC.

This clone has just one count. This sequence joins TRBV4-3 and TRBJ2-1; D is uncertain. The CDR3 consists of 14 residues. V was clipped by 3 bases and J by 0 bases, with 6 bases between them. Germline assignment: CDR1 LGHNA and CDR2 YSLEER. The CDR3 region is CASSQGRSYNEQFF. DNA of the CDR3: TGCGCCAGCAGCCAGGGCCGCTCCTACAATGAGCAGTTCTTC.

This rearrangement joins TRBV28 to TRBJ1-3, with 9 bases identical to TRBD1. J gave up 0 bases and V 4 bases, and 7 bases lay outside the gene matches. Germline values: CDR1 MDHEN, CDR2 SYDVKM. The CDR3 is 17 amino acids. The CDR3 region has the DNA TGTGCCAGCAGTTCCCCGGGACAGGGCGCCTCTGGAAACACCATATATTTT. Residues: CASSSPGQGASGNTIYF. Drawing the rest from reference TRBV28 and TRBJ1-3, the complete variable domain is DVKVTQSSRYLVKRTGEKVFLECVQDMDHENMFWYRQDPGLGLRLIYFSYDVKMKEKGDIPEGYSVSREKKERFSLILESASTNQTSMYLCASSSPGQGASGNTIYFGEGSWLTVV.

The genes are TRBV14 and TRBJ1-5; the D is unclear. Trimming cost V 1 base and J 0 bases, with 10 bases left between them. Germline V CDR1 and CDR2: SGHDN, FVKESK. There are 16 residues in the CDR3. Here the CDR3 reads CASSQGDLYSNQPQHF. The CDR3 bases are TGTGCCAGCAGCCAAGGGGATCTCTATAGCAATCAGCCCCAGCATTTT.

The chain links TRBV4-3 to TRBJ1-2; TRBD1 might be the D (5 bases). Germline CDR1 and CDR2: LGHNA and YSLEER. With 5 bases removed from V and 3 bases from J, the gap between germline ends came to 19 bases. There are 16 residues in the CDR3. The DNA of the CDR3 is TGCGCCAGCAGCATGAGACAGCCCATCGGTTACTATGGCTACACCTTC. It translates to CASSMRQPIGYYGYTF.